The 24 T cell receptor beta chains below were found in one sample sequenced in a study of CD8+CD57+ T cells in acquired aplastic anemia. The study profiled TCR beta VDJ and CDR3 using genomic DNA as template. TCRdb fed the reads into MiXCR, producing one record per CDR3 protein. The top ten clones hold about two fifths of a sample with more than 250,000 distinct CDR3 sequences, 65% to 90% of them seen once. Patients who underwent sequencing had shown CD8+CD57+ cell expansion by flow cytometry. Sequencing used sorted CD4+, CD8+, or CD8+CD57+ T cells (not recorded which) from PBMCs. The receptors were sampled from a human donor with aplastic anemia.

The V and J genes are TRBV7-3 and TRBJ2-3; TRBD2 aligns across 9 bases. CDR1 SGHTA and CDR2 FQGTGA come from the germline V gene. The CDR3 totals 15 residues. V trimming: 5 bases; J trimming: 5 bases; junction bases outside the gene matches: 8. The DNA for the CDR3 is TGTGCCAGCAGCATCATCGCGGGAGGGATAGATACGCAGTATTTT. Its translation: CASSIIAGGIDTQYF. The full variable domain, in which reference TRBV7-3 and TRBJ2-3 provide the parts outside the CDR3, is GAGVSQTPSNKVTEKGKYVELRCDPISGHTALYWYRQSLGQGPEFLIYFQGTGAADDSGLPNDRFFAVRPEGSVSTLKIQRTERGDSAVYLCASSIIAGGIDTQYFGPGTRLTVL.

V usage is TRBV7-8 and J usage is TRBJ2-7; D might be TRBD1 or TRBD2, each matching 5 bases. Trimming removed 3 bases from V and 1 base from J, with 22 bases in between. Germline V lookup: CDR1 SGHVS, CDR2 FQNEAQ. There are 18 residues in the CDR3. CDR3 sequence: CASSFQGDPTALSYEQYV. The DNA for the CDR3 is TGTGCCAGCAGCTTTCAGGGAGATCCGACAGCCCTTTCCTACGAGCAGTACGTC.

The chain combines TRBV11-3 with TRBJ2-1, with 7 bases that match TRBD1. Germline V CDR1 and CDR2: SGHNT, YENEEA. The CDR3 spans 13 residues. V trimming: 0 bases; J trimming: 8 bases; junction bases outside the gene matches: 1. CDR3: CASSLEGTDEQFF. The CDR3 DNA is TGTGCCAGCAGCTTAGAGGGGACAGATGAGCAGTTCTTC. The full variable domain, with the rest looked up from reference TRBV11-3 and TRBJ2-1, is EAGVVQSPRYKIIEKKQPVAFWCNPISGHNTLYWYLQNLGQGPELLIRYENEEAVDDSQLPKDRFSAERLKGVDSTLKIQPAELGDSAVYLCASSLEGTDEQFFGPGTRLTVL.

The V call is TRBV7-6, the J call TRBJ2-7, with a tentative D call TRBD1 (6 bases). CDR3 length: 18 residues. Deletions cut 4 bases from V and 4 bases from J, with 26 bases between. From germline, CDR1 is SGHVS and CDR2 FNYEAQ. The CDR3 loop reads CASSSPTGSEAFFYEQYV. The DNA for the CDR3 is TGTGCCAGCAGCTCCCCTACAGGGAGTGAAGCTTTCTTTTACGAGCAGTACGTC.

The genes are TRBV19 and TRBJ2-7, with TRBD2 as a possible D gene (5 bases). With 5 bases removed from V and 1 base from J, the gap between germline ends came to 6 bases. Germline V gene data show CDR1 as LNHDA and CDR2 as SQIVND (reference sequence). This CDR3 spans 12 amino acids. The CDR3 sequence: CASSAGSYEQYF. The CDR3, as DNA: TGTGCCAGTAGTGCGGGTTCCTACGAGCAGTACTTC.

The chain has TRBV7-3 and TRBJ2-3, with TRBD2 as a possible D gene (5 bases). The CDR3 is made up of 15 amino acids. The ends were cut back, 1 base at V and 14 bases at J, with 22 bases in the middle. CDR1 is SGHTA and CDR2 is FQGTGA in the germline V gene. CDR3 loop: CASSLRGESTQSLYF. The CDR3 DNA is TGTGCCAGCAGCTTAAGGGGAGAGAGTACGCAGTCTCTGTATTTT.

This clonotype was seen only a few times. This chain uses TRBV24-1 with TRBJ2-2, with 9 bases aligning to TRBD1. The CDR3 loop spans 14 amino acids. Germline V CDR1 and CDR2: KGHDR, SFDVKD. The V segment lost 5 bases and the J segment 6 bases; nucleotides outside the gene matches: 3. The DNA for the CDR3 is TGTGCCACCAGTGGACAGGGGGTTCCCGGGGAGCTGTTTTTT. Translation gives CATSGQGVPGELFF.

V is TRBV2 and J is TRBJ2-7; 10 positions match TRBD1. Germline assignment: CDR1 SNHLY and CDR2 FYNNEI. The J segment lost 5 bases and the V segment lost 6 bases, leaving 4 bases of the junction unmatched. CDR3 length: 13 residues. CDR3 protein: CASRPDRGNEQYF. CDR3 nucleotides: TGTGCCAGCAGACCGGACAGGGGGAACGAGCAGTACTTC.

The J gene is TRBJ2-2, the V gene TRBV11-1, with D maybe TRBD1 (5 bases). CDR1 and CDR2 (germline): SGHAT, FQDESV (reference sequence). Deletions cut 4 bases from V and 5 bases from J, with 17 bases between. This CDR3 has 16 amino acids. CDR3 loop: CASSSAGHQGTGELFF. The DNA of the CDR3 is TGTGCCAGCAGCTCCGCCGGACACCAGGGAACCGGGGAGCTGTTTTTT.

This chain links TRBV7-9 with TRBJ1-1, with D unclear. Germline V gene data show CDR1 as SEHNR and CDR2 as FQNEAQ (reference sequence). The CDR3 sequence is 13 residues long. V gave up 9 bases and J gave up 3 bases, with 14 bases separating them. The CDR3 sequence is CASDLGEDTEAFF. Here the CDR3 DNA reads TGTGCCAGTGACCTCGGGGAGGACACTGAAGCTTTCTTT. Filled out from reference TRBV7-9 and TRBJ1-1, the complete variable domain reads DTGVSQNPRHKITKRGQNVTFRCDPISEHNRLYWYRQTLGQGPEFLTYFQNEAQLEKSRLLSDRFSAERPKGSFSTLEIQRTEQGDSAMYLCASDLGEDTEAFFGQGTRLTVV.

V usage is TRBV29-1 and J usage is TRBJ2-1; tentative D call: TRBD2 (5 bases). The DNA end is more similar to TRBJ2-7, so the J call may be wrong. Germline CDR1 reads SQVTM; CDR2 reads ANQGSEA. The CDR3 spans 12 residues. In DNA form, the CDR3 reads TGCAGCGTTGGACTACCCAGCTATGAGCAGTACTTC. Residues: CSVGLPSYEQYF.

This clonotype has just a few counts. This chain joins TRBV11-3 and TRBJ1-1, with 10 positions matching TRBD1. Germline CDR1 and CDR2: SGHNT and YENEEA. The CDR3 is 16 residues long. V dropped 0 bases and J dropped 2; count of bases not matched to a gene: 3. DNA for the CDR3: TGTGCCAGCAGCTTAGATCTGACAGGGGGCAACACTGAAGCTTTCTTT. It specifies CASSLDLTGGNTEAFF.

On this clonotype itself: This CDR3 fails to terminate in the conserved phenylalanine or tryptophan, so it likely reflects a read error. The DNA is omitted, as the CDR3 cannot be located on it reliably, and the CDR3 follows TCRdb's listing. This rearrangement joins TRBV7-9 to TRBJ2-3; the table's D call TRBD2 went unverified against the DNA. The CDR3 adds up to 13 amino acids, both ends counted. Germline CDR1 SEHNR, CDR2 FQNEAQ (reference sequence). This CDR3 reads CASTLLEVDSEAN.

CDR3 loop: CASSWGRGGYTF. The CDR3 DNA reads TGTGCCAGCAGCTGGGGCAGGGGTGGCTACACCTTC. The chain joins TRBV7-3 to TRBJ1-2, with D possibly being TRBD1 (6 bases). CDR1 is SGHTA, CDR2 FQGTGA, per germline. V gave up 4 bases and J gave up 7 bases, with 10 bases separating them. The CDR3 sequence is 12 residues long.

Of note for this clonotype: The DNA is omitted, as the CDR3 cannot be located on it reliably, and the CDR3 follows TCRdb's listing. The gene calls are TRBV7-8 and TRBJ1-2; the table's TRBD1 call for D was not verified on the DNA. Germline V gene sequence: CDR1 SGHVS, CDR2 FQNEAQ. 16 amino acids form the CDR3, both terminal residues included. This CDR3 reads CASSLRGEGYTFGYTF.

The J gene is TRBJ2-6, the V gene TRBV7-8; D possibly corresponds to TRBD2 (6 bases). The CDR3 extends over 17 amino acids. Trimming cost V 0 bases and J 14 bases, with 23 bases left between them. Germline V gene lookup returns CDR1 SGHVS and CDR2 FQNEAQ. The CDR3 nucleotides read TGTGCCAGCAGCTTAGCGGGAGGCCCCGATACGCCGTATTTCCTGACTTTC. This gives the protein CASSLAGGPDTPYFLTF.

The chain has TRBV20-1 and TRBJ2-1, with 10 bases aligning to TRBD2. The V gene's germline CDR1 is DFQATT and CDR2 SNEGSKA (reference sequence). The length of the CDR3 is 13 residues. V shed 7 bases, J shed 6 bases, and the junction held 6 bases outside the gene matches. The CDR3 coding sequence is TGCAGTGGAGCGGGAGGGCCGAGCAATGAGCAGTTCTTC. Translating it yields CSGAGGPSNEQFF.

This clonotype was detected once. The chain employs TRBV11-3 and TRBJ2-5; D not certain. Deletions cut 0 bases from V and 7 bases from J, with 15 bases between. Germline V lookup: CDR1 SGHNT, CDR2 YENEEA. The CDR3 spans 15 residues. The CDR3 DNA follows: TGTGCCAGCAGCTTAGATCTAACGAATATGGGGACCCAGTACTTC. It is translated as CASSLDLTNMGTQYF. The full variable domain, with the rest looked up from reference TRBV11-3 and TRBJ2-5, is EAGVVQSPRYKIIEKKQPVAFWCNPISGHNTLYWYLQNLGQGPELLIRYENEEAVDDSQLPKDRFSAERLKGVDSTLKIQPAELGDSAVYLCASSLDLTNMGTQYFGPGTRLLVL.

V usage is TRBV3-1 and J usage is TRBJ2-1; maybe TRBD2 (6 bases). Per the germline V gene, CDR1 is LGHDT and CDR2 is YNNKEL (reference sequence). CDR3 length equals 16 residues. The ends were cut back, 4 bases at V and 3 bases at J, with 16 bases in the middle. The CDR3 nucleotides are TGTGCCAGCAGCCTAAATAAGGGAGGCGTCTACAATGAGCAGTTCTTC. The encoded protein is CASSLNKGGVYNEQFF.

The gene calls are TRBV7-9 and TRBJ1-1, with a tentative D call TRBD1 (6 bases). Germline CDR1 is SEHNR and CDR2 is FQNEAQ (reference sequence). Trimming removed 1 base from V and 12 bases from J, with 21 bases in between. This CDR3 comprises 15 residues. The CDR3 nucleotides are TGTGCCAGCAGCTTAGAGCTGACAGGAACAACTGACCCTTTCTTT. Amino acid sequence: CASSLELTGTTDPFF.

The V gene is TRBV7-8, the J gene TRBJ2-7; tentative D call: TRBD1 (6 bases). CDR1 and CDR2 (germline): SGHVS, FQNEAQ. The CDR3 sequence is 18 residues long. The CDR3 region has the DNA TGTGCCGGCAGCTTACATCCAGACCGGACAGCCCTTTCCTACGAGAAGTACGTC. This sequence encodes CAGSLHPDRTALSYEKYV.

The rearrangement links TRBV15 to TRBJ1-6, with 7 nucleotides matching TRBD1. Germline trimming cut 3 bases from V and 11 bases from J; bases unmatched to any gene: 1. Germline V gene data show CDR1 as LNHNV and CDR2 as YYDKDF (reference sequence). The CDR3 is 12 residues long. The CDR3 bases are TGTGCCACCAGCAGGGGACAGCCACCCCTCCACTTT. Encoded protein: CATSRGQPPLHF. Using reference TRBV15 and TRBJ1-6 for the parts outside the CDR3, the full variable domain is DAMVIQNPRYQVTQFGKPVTLSCSQTLNHNVMYWYQQKSSQAPKLLFHYYDKDFNNEADTPDNFQSRRPNTSFCFLDIRSPGLGDTAMYLCATSRGQPPLHFGNGTRLTVT.

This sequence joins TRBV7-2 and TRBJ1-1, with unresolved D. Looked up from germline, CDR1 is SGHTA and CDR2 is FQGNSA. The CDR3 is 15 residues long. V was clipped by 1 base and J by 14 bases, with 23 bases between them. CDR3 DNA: TGTGCCAGCAGCTTAGTTTTGCCAGACACAGATACGCAGTTCTTT. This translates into CASSLVLPDTDTQFF.

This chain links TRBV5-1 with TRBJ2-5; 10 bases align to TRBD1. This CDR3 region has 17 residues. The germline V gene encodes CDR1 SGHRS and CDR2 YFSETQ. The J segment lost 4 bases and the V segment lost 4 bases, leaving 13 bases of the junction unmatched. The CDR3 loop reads CASSRFPRGTGAETQYF. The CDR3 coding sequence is TGCGCCAGCAGCAGATTCCCTAGGGGGACAGGGGCAGAGACCCAGTACTTC.